A single sample is the source of the 26 T cell receptor beta chains below, sequenced in a study of technical replicates of blood from a few donors. Produced via immunoSEQ multiplex PCR; TCRdb's table is partial and in-frame only. The profile shows about 79,000 clones, more than 85% of them singletons. Sequencing was carried out using T cells isolated from PBMCs. The receptors originated from a human donor in good health. Some clones in this sample may be carry-over from other donors' samples.

The chain carries TRBV28 and TRBJ2-1, with TRBD1 as a possible D gene (6 bases). Germline V CDR1 and CDR2: MDHEN, SYDVKM. V lost 7 bases to trimming and J lost 4 bases, with 17 bases between them. The CDR3 runs 15 residues. The CDR3 DNA sequence: TGTGCCAGCAACAAGCGACAGGCTATGTACAATGAGCAGTTCTTC. Protein sequence: CASNKRQAMYNEQFF.

This clone was recorded a few times. This chain joins TRBV6-5 and TRBJ1-1; TRBD1 matches at 8 bases. The V segment lost 6 bases and the J segment 3 bases; nucleotides outside the gene matches: 6. Germline V gene lookup returns CDR1 MNHEY and CDR2 SVGAGI. This CDR3 is built from 14 residues. The CDR3 nucleotides are TGTGCCAGCAGCCTACAGGGGGAGTACACTGAAGCTTTCTTT. Translation gives CASSLQGEYTEAFF.

This chain joins TRBV4-1 and TRBJ1-1, with D possibly TRBD1 on 6 matching bases. Germline V gene data show CDR1 as MGHRA and CDR2 as YSYEKL. The ends were cut back, 1 base at V and 3 bases at J, with 9 bases in the middle. The CDR3 contains 14 residues. CDR3 nucleotide sequence: TGCGCCAGCAGCCAAGCTGGACAGTACACTGAAGCTTTCTTT. Translating gives CASSQAGQYTEAFF.

Only one count was recorded for this clone. The chain couples TRBV30 to TRBJ1-1, with D hard to call. This CDR3 is 13 amino acids long. The germline gives CDR1 GTSNPN, CDR2 SVGIG (reference sequence). Trimming removed 4 bases at V and 7 bases at J, with 16 bases between. CDR3 sequence (DNA): TGTGCCTGGAATCTTGCCCCAGGAAGTGAAGCTTTCTTT. It encodes CAWNLAPGSEAFF. Full variable domain (rest looked up from reference TRBV30 and TRBJ1-1): SQTIHQWPATLVQPVGSPLSLECTVEGTSNPNLYWYRQAAGRGLQLLFYSVGIGQISSEVPQNLSASRPQDRQFILSSKKLLLSDSGFYLCAWNLAPGSEAFFGQGTRLTVV.

The J gene is TRBJ1-1, the V gene TRBV18, with 8 bases fitting TRBD1. The germline CDR1 and CDR2 sequences are KGHSH and LQKENI. J gave up 6 bases and V 4 bases, and 13 bases lay outside the gene matches. The CDR3 sequence is 16 residues long. The CDR3: CASSLGQGSSVSEAFF. DNA for the CDR3: TGTGCCAGCTCACTAGGACAGGGATCCTCAGTTTCTGAAGCTTTCTTT.

The genes are TRBV7-2 and TRBJ2-3; TRBD2 matches 8 bases. Per germline, CDR1 SGHTA and CDR2 FQGNSA. The CDR3 contains 15 residues. With V trimmed by 1 base and J by 5 bases, 5 bases remained unmatched. CDR3 residues: CASSLDGREIDTQYF. CDR3 nucleotide sequence: TGTGCCAGCAGCTTAGACGGGAGGGAAATAGATACGCAGTATTTT.

The chain is built from TRBV7-2 and TRBJ2-7; no firm D call. CDR3 length: 17 residues. The V gene's germline CDR1 is SGHTA and CDR2 FQGNSA. V lost 5 bases, J lost 0 bases, and 20 bases lay in between. CDR3 DNA sequence: TGTGCCAGCAGCGGCCCACCACGGGTCTCTAGCTCCTACGAGCAGTACTTC. It translates to CASSGPPRVSSSYEQYF.

This sequence joins TRBV2 and TRBJ2-5; D not resolved. Germline CDR1 SNHLY, CDR2 FYNNEI. The ends were cut back, 5 bases at V and 0 bases at J, with 10 bases in the middle. The CDR3 covers 14 residues. The CDR3 loop is CASSLDSYQETQYF. The CDR3, as DNA: TGTGCCAGCAGTCTCGACTCGTACCAAGAGACCCAGTACTTC.

The chain is built from TRBV7-3 and TRBJ2-3; 9 bases are a match to TRBD1. Trimming removed 3 bases from V and 2 bases from J; junction bases left unmatched: 12. CDR3 size: 18 residues. Per the germline V gene, CDR1 is SGHTA and CDR2 is FQGTGA. The CDR3 DNA is TGTGCCAGCAGCTTCCCCCTCCGGGACAGGGTGGACACAGATACGCAGTATTTT. As protein: CASSFPLRDRVDTDTQYF.

The chain couples TRBV18 to TRBJ2-6; weak D call: TRBD2 (6 bases). V lost 4 bases and J 4 bases, leaving 11 bases between the germline ends. The CDR3 is made up of 15 amino acids. The germline V gene encodes CDR1 KGHSH and CDR2 LQKENI. For the CDR3, the DNA is TGTGCCAGCTCACTAAGGGACTCCGGGGCCAACGTCCTGACTTTC. It yields the protein CASSLRDSGANVLTF.

This clone is a singleton in its sample. The rearrangement uses TRBV28 and TRBJ2-3; 8 bases are a match to TRBD2. The CDR3 contains 10 residues. CDR1 and CDR2 from the germline V gene are MDHEN and SYDVKM. V lost 9 bases, J lost 7 bases, and 0 bases stayed unmatched. The CDR3 region has the DNA TGTGCCAGTAGCGGGAATACGCAGTATTTT. It translates to CASSGNTQYF.

CDR3 protein: CASGDRTGGDGELFF. In DNA, the CDR3 is TGCGCCAGCGGAGATAGGACAGGGGGTGACGGGGAGCTGTTTTTT. This chain links TRBV5-1 with TRBJ2-2; 10 nucleotides align to TRBD1. Looked up from germline, CDR1 is SGHRS and CDR2 is YFSETQ. The V gene end was trimmed by 7 bases and the J gene end by 7 bases; junction bases not matched to a gene: 10. This CDR3 is built from 15 residues.

The V call is TRBV29-1, the J call TRBJ2-2; 14 bases are shared with TRBD2. The V and J ends lost 7 bases and 5 bases, in that order; junction bases with no gene match: 3. Germline V gene data show CDR1 as SQVTM and CDR2 as ANQGSEA. CDR3 length: 14 amino acids. CDR3 region: CSAGTSGSTGELFF. CDR3 DNA: TGCAGCGCCGGGACTAGCGGGAGTACCGGGGAGCTGTTTTTT.

This chain connects TRBV28 to TRBJ2-2, with 10 nucleotides matching TRBD2. V was clipped by 3 bases and J by 9 bases; unmatched bases: 7. Germline CDR1 reads MDHEN; CDR2 reads SYDVKM. This CDR3 is built from 15 residues. CDR3 amino acids: CASSLSSGRSRELFF. The CDR3 DNA reads as TGTGCCAGCAGTTTGAGTAGCGGGAGGAGTCGGGAGCTGTTTTTT.

V gene TRBV27 combines with J gene TRBJ2-7, with 11 bases matching TRBD2. Per the germline V gene, CDR1 is MNHEY and CDR2 is SMNVEV (reference sequence). Losses at the gene ends were 5 bases for V and 0 bases for J; bases not matched to a gene: 6. CDR3 length equals 16 residues. CDR3: CASSPRTSGYSYEQYF. The CDR3 DNA reads TGTGCCAGCAGTCCCCGGACTAGCGGGTACTCCTACGAGCAGTACTTC.

The chain couples TRBV10-3 to TRBJ2-7; 13 bases agree with TRBD2. The CDR3 is made up of 14 amino acids. The junction had 2 bases not matched to a gene; V was cut back by 7 bases and J by 2 bases. Germline CDR1 reads ENHRY; CDR2 reads SYGVKD. This CDR3 is CAITLAGGAYEQYF. The CDR3 DNA sequence: TGTGCCATCACACTAGCGGGAGGGGCCTACGAGCAGTACTTC.

Points on this clone: The junction and the germline gene differ at one end; a read error may be behind it. The rearrangement links TRBV28 to TRBJ2-4; 8 nucleotides align to TRBD2. Germline CDR1 and CDR2: MDHEN and SYDVKM. This CDR3 contains 12 residues. The CDR3 protein is CASSPGGASENF. In DNA form, the CDR3 reads TGTGCCAGCAGCCCGGGAGGGGCTAGCGAGAACTTC.

The chain couples TRBV13 to TRBJ2-7; possible D gene TRBD1, 5 bases. CDR1 PRHDT and CDR2 FYEKMQ come from the germline V gene (reference sequence). The length of the CDR3 is 13 residues. The V end was cut by 5 bases, the J end by 1 base, with 9 bases between. In DNA, the CDR3 is TGTGCCAGCAGCCAAGCAGGGTCCTACGAGCAGTACTTC. It translates to CASSQAGSYEQYF.

The J gene is TRBJ1-2, the V gene TRBV5-4; no firm D call. Germline V gene sequence: CDR1 SGHNT, CDR2 YYREEE (reference sequence). V was shortened by 0 bases and J by 7 bases, with 4 bases between the two germline ends. This CDR3 has 11 amino acids. The chain's CDR3 is CASSLGAGYTF. The CDR3 DNA reads as TGTGCCAGCAGCTTGGGGGCTGGCTACACCTTC. Full variable domain (missing parts from reference TRBV5-4 and TRBJ1-2): ETGVTQSPTHLIKTRGQQVTLRCSSQSGHNTVSWYQQALGQGPQFIFQYYREEENGRGNFPPRFSGLQFPNYSSELNVNALELDDSALYLCASSLGAGYTFGSGTRLTVV.

The chain combines TRBV29-1 with TRBJ1-2; D perhaps matches TRBD1 (6 bases). Germline V gene data show CDR1 as SQVTM and CDR2 as ANQGSEA. The CDR3 loop spans 14 amino acids. Trimming took 2 bases from V and 4 from J, leaving 14 bases between them. This chain's CDR3 is CSVEIQGPGYGYTF. As DNA, the CDR3 is TGCAGCGTTGAAATACAGGGTCCCGGCTATGGCTACACCTTC.

The chain recombines TRBV28 with TRBJ1-2; D ambiguous. The germline V and J ends were trimmed by 3 bases and 5 bases, with 13 bases remaining between them. The V gene's germline CDR1 is MDHEN and CDR2 SYDVKM. The CDR3 sequence is 14 residues long. CDR3 DNA: TGTGCCAGCAGTTTGGCGGGTTCCTCTTATGGCTACACCTTC. Translating it yields CASSLAGSSYGYTF.

The chain links TRBV29-1 to TRBJ1-1, with D perhaps matching TRBD1 (6 bases). The germline V and J ends were trimmed by 7 bases and 3 bases, with 15 bases remaining between them. Looked up from germline, CDR1 is SQVTM and CDR2 is ANQGSEA. The CDR3 is made up of 13 amino acids. The CDR3: CSGGRGADTEAFF. CDR3 coding DNA: TGCAGCGGAGGTCGGGGGGCGGACACTGAAGCTTTCTTT. The full variable domain, in which reference TRBV29-1 and TRBJ1-1 provide the parts outside the CDR3, is SAVISQKPSRDICQRGTSLTIQCQVDSQVTMMFWYRQQPGQSLTLIATANQGSEATYESGFVIDKFPISRPNLTFSTLTVSNMSPEDSSIYLCSGGRGADTEAFFGQGTRLTVV.

This chain joins TRBV6-5 and TRBJ1-1, with D unclear. The CDR3 contains 15 residues. V shed 6 bases and J shed 1 base, with 15 bases lying between them. Germline V lookup: CDR1 MNHEY, CDR2 SVGAGI. The CDR3 region is CASSPPHAGNTEAFF. In nucleotides, the CDR3 is TGTGCCAGCAGCCCCCCCCATGCAGGGAACACTGAAGCTTTCTTT.

This rearrangement joins TRBV5-1 to TRBJ2-2; the D gene is possibly TRBD1 (6 bases). Trimming stripped 6 bases from V and 4 bases from J, with 19 bases between. CDR3 length: 16 residues. Germline CDR1 reads SGHRS; CDR2 reads YFSETQ. For the CDR3, the DNA is TGCGCCAGCACCGATAATAGGGGGTGGACCACCGGGGAGCTGTTTTTT. This sequence encodes CASTDNRGWTTGELFF.

CDR3 residues: CASSLSRQGANTGELFF. The CDR3 DNA follows: TGTGCCAGCAGTTTATCGCGACAGGGAGCGAACACCGGGGAGCTGTTTTTT. The genes are TRBV27 and TRBJ2-2, with 7 bases matching TRBD1. CDR3 length: 17 amino acids. V shed 0 bases and J 0 bases; nucleotides not matched to a gene: 4. Germline loops: CDR1 MNHEY, CDR2 SMNVEV (reference sequence).

V and J are TRBV5-1 and TRBJ2-1, with no clear D. Between the trimmed V and J ends, which lost 1 base and 2 bases, there was a span of 13 bases. The CDR3 totals 16 residues. Per germline, CDR1 SGHRS and CDR2 YFSETQ. CDR3 DNA sequence: TGCGCCAGCAGCTTGTCCCCTTTAGCCCCCTACAATGAGCAGTTCTTC. It encodes CASSLSPLAPYNEQFF.